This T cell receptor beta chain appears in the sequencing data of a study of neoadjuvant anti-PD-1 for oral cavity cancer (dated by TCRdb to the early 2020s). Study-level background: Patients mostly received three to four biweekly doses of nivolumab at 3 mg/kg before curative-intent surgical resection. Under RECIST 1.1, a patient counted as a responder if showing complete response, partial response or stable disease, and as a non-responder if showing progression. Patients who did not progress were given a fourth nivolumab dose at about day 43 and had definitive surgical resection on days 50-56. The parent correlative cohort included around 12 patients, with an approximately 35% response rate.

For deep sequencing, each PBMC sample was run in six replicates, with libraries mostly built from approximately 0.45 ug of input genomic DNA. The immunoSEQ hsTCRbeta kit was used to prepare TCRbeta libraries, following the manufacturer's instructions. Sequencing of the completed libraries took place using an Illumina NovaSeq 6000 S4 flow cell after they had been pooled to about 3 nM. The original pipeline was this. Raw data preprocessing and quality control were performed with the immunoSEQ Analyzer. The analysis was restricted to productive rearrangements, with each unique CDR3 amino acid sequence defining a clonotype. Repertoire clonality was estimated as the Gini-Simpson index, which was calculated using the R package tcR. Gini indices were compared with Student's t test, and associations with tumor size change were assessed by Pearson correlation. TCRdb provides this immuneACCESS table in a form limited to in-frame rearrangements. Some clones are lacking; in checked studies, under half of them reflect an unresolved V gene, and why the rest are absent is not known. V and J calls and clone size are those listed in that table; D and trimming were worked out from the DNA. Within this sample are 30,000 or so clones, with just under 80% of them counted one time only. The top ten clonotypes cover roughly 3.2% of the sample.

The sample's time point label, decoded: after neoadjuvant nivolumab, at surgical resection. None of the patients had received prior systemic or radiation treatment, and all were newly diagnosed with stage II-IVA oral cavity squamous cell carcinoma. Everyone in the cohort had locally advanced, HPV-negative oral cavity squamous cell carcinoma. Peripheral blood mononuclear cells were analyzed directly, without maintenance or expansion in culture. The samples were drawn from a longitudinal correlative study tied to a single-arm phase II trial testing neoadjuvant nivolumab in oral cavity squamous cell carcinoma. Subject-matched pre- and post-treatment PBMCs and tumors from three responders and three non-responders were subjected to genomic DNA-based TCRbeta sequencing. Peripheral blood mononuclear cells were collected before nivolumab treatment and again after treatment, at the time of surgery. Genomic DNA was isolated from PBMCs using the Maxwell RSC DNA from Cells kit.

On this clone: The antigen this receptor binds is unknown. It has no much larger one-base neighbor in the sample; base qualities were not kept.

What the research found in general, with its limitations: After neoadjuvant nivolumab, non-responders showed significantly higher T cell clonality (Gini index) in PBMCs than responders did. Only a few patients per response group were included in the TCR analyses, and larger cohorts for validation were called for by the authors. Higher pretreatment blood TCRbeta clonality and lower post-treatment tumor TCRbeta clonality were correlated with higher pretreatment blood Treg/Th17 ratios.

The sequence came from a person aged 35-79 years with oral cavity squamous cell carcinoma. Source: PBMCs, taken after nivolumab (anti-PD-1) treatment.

The CDR3 region reads CSVGEGAGEQYF. The bases read TGCAGCGTTGGCGAGGGAGCCGGCGAGCAGTACTTC. The receptor chain draws on TRBV29-1 and TRBJ2-5; 5 matching bases give a weak D call of TRBD2. With the DNA end fitting TRBJ2-7 better, the J assignment may be wrong. The CDR3, cysteine through phenylalanine, is 12 amino acids long. Of the read, only the CDR3 DNA is kept; its 36 bases are in frame from base 1. Taken from the germline V gene, the CDR1 and CDR2 loops are SQVTM and ANQGSEA.